One sample yielded the 3 T cell receptor beta chains listed below, sequenced in a study of blood T cell repertoires in COVID-19. The table came from immunoSEQ multiplex PCR; TCRdb's copy has only in-frame clones and leaves some out. The sample lists tens of thousands of clones, more than 70% seen once, with around 6.6% in the top ten. Sequenced material: peripheral blood. Receptors originate from a human donor in a cohort sampled during active COVID-19.

V and J are TRBV15 and TRBJ2-3; D may be TRBD1 (5 bases). Trimming shortened V by 5 bases and J by 5 bases, and 14 bases separated the two germline ends. Germline CDR1 and CDR2: LNHNV and YYDKDF (reference sequence). This CDR3 contains 14 residues. The CDR3 region is CATSGRYQGDTQYF. The CDR3 region has the DNA TGTGCCACCAGCGGGCGGTACCAGGGAGATACGCAGTATTTT.

The chain is built from TRBV4-2 and TRBJ2-1; TRBD1 might be the D (6 bases). Germline lookup yields CDR1 LGHNA and CDR2 YNFKEQ. The CDR3 consists of 16 residues. Trimming shortened V by 2 bases and J by 10 bases, and 21 bases separated the two germline ends. CDR3 region: CASSQPKGQGHGEQFF. For the CDR3, the DNA is TGTGCCAGCAGCCAACCCAAAGGGCAGGGGCATGGGGAGCAGTTCTTC.

In this sample, this clone turned up once. The gene calls are TRBV5-6 and TRBJ1-2; TRBD1 matches 8 bases. This CDR3 spans 13 amino acids. With 4 bases clipped from V and 4 bases from J, the junction kept 3 bases outside the gene matches. The germline V gene has CDR1 SGHDT and CDR2 YYEEEE. CDR3 sequence (DNA): TGTGCCAGCAGCGACGGGACAGGCTATGGCTACACCTTC. As protein: CASSDGTGYGYTF.